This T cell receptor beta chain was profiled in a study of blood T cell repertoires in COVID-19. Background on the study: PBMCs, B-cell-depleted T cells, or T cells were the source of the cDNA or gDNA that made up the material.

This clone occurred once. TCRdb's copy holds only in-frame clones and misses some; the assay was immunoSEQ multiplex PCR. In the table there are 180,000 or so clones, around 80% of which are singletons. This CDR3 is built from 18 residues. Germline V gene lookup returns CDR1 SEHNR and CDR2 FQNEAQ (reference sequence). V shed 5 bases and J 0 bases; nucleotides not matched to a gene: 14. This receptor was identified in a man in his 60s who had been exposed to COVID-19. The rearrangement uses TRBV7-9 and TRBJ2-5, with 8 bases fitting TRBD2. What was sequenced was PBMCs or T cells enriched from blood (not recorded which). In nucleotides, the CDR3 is TGTGCCAGCAGCCCTTCCCGATTAGCGGGATTGTACCAAGAGACCCAGTACTTC. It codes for CASSPSRLAGLYQETQYF. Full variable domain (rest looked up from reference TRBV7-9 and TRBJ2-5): DTGVSQNPRHKITKRGQNVTFRCDPISEHNRLYWYRQTLGQGPEFLTYFQNEAQLEKSRLLSDRFSAERPKGSFSTLEIQRTEQGDSAMYLCASSPSRLAGLYQETQYFGPGTRLLVL.